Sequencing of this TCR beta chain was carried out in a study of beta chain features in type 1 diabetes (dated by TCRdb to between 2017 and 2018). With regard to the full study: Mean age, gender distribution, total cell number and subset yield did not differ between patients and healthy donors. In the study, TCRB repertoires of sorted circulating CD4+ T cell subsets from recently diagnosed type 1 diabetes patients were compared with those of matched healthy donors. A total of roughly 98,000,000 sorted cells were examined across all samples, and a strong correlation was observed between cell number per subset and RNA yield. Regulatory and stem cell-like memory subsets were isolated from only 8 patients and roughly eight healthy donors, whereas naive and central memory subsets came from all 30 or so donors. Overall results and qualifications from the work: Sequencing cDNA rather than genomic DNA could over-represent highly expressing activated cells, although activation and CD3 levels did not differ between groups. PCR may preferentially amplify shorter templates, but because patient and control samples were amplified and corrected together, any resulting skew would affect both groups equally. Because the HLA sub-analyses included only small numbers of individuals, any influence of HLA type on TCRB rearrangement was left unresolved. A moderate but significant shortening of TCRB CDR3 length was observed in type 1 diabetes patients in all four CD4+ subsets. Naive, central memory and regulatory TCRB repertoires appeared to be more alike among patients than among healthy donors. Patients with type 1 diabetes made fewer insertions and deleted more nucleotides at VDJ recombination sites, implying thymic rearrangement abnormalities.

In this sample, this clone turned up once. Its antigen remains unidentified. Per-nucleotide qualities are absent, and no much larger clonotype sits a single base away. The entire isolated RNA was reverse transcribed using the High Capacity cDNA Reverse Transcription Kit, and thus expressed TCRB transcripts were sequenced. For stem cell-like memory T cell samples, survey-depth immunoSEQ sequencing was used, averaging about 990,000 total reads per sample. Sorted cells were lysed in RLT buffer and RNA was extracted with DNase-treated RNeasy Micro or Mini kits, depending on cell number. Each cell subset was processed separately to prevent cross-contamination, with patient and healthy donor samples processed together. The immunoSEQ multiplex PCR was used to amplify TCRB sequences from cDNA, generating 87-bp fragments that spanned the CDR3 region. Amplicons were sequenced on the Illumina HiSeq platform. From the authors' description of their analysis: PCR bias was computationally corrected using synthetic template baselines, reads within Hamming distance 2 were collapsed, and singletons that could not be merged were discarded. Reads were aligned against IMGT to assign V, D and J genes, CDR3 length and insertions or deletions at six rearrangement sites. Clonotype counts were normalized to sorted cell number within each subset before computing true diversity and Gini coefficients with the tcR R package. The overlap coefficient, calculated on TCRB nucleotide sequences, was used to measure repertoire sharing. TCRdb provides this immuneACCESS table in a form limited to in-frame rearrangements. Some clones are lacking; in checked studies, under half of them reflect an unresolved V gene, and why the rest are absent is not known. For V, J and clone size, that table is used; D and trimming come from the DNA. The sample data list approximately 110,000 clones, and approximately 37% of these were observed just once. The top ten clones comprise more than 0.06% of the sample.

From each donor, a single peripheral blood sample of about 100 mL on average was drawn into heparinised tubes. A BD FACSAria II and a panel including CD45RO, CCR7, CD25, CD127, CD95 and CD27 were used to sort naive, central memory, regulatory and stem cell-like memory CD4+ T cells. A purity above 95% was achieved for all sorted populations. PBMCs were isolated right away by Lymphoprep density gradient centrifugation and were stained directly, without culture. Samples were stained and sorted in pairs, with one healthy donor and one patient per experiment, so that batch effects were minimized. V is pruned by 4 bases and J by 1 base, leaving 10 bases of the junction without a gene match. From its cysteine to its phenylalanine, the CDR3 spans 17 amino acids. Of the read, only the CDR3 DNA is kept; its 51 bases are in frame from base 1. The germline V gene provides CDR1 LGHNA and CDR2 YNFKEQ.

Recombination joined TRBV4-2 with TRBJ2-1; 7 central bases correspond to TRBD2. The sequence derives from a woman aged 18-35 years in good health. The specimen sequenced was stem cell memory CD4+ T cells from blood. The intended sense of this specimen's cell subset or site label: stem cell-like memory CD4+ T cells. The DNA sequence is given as TGTGCCAGCAGCCGACGACGGGCGGGAGTATCCTACAATGAGCAGTTCTTC. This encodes CASSRRRAGVSYNEQFF.